This passage covers 20 T cell receptor beta chains from one sample sequenced in a study of blood T cells in healthy people across ages. Primed by a sample-barcoded 5' primer and a J-beta primer mix, a second PCR proceeded for about 6 to 11 cycles. Each CDR3 protein gets one entry after TCRdb re-called the 5' RACE reads with MiXCR. The sample consists of over 950,000 distinct CDR3 sequences, roughly 51% of them appearing once. Sequences were obtained from blood. The receptors derive from an older woman in good health.

The DNA for the CDR3 is TGTGCCAGCGCTTTCACAGGGACTAGCGGGAGATCGCAGTATTTT. This codes for CASAFTGTSGRSQYF. The chain employs TRBV6-5 and TRBJ2-3, with 14 positions matching TRBD2. Trimming took 8 bases from V and 10 from J; bases not matched to a gene: 11. This CDR3 is 15 amino acids long. Germline values: CDR1 MNHEY, CDR2 SVGAGI.

The V call is TRBV12-3 or TRBV12-4, the J call TRBJ1-5; D is ambiguous. The V end lost 6 bases, the J end lost 7 bases, and 13 bases lay between the germline ends. This CDR3 region has 13 residues. DNA for the CDR3: TGTGCCAGCAGCCCAGGAAAGTCGCAGCCCCAGCATTTT. It specifies CASSPGKSQPQHF.

The chain employs TRBV10-3 and TRBJ2-1; maybe TRBD1 (5 bases). CDR1 and CDR2 from the germline V gene are ENHRY and SYGVKD. V was shortened by 6 bases and J by 0 bases, with 12 bases between the two germline ends. This CDR3 has 15 residues. The CDR3 spells CAIRKDSSSYNEQFF. In DNA form, the CDR3 reads TGTGCCATCAGGAAAGACAGCAGCTCCTACAATGAGCAGTTCTTC.

This chain connects TRBV24-1 to TRBJ2-3; TRBD1 aligns across 9 bases. This CDR3 contains 15 residues. The germline gives CDR1 KGHDR, CDR2 SFDVKD. Germline trimming cut 7 bases from V and 4 bases from J; bases unmatched to any gene: 8. The CDR3 loop is CATRATGGSADTQYF. CDR3 DNA: TGTGCCACCAGGGCGACAGGGGGATCAGCAGATACGCAGTATTTT.

This clonotype was seen more than once but under ten times. J is TRBJ2-3 and V is TRBV29-1; D might be TRBD1 (5 bases). The CDR3 runs to 13 residues. With 3 bases removed from V and 3 bases from J, the gap between germline ends came to 10 bases. The V gene's germline CDR1 is SQVTM and CDR2 ANQGSEA. The chain's CDR3 is CSVEQGGTDTQYF. CDR3 nucleotide sequence: TGCAGCGTTGAGCAGGGCGGAACAGATACGCAGTATTTT.

V gene TRBV12-3 or TRBV12-4 combines with J gene TRBJ2-3; a weak D match, TRBD2 (6 bases). V dropped 7 bases and J dropped 3 bases, with 14 bases sitting between them. This CDR3 contains 14 residues. CDR3 protein: CASTVSTSTDTQYF. DNA for the CDR3: TGTGCCAGCACCGTATCGACTAGTACAGATACGCAGTATTTT.

The J gene is TRBJ2-7, the V gene TRBV7-2; D not certain. The germline CDR1 and CDR2 sequences are SGHTA and FQGNSA. Trimming took off 2 bases at V and 3 bases at J, with 11 bases between the two ends. CDR3 length: 14 amino acids. The CDR3 nucleotides are TGTGCCAGCAGCTTAAGTCAGGAATTCTACGAGCAGTACTTC. This gives the protein CASSLSQEFYEQYF. The entire variable domain, with the rest obtained from reference TRBV7-2 and TRBJ2-7, is as follows: GAGVSQSPSNKVTEKGKDVELRCDPISGHTALYWYRQSLGQGLEFLIYFQGNSAPDKSGLPSDRFSAERTGGSVSTLTIQRTQQEDSAVYLCASSLSQEFYEQYFGPGTRLTVT.

The rearrangement joins TRBV6-5 to TRBJ2-3; D remains unclear. Looked up from germline, CDR1 is MNHEY and CDR2 is SVGAGI. Deletions cut 10 bases from V and 2 bases from J, with 10 bases between. The CDR3 length is 12 residues. CDR3 in amino acids: CATWSYTDTQYF. DNA of the CDR3: TGTGCCACTTGGTCATACACAGATACGCAGTATTTT.

The V and J genes are TRBV12-3 or TRBV12-4 and TRBJ1-2; D might be TRBD1 (6 bases). V was trimmed by 6 bases and J by 8 bases, leaving 25 bases between them. The CDR3 spans 16 residues. The DNA of the CDR3 is TGTGCCAGCAGCCGTATGACAGGCCCTACTGCGGGAGGCTACACCTTC. As protein: CASSRMTGPTAGGYTF.

This rearrangement joins TRBV29-1 to TRBJ1-4; TRBD1 might be the D (5 bases). The germline V and J ends were trimmed by 7 bases and 4 bases, with 22 bases remaining between them. This CDR3 spans 16 amino acids. CDR1 is SQVTM, CDR2 ANQGSEA, per germline. Here the CDR3 DNA reads TGCAGCGCCCCCCTGAGGGACGAAGCGAATAATGAAAAACTGTTTTTT. Translated, it gives CSAPLRDEANNEKLFF.

This clonotype was detected a few times. The chain has TRBV4-3 and TRBJ2-7, with 7 bases that match TRBD1. Trimming removed 3 bases from V and 5 bases from J; junction bases left unmatched: 1. The CDR3 extends over 12 amino acids. In germline, CDR1 is LGHNA, CDR2 YSLEER. The CDR3 protein is CASSHGQDEQYF. CDR3 nucleotide sequence: TGCGCCAGCAGCCACGGACAGGACGAGCAGTACTTC.

This clonotype appeared a few times. The chain employs TRBV12-3 or TRBV12-4 and TRBJ2-1; TRBD1 might be the D (6 bases). V was cut by 10 bases and J by 0 bases, with 19 bases left in between. CDR3 length equals 16 residues. CDR3 sequence (DNA): TGTGCCACCTCGGGGACAAGACTTAGCTCCTACAATGAGCAGTTCTTC. Encoded protein: CATSGTRLSSYNEQFF.

The sample holds a few counts of this clonotype. This chain connects TRBV2 to TRBJ2-7; TRBD1 might be the D (6 bases). This CDR3 has 16 amino acids. Germline V gene lookup returns CDR1 SNHLY and CDR2 FYNNEI. Trimming pared 3 bases from V and 2 bases from J, leaving 17 bases between. CDR3 bases: TGTGCCAGCAGTGATCCACGGGACAAGACCACCTACGAGCAGTACTTC. Its protein is CASSDPRDKTTYEQYF.

Remarks on this clonotype: This may arise from a read error, as a much more abundant clone is one base away. The V and J genes are TRBV7-2 and TRBJ2-3; TRBD1 agrees at 9 bases. Germline V CDR1 and CDR2: SGHTA, FQGNSA. The CDR3 is made up of 14 amino acids. As DNA, the CDR3 is TGTGCCAGCAGCCGCGGGACAGGGACAGATGCGCAGTATTTT. This encodes CASSRGTGTDAQYF.

There are a few counts of this clonotype. This chain links TRBV7-2 with TRBJ2-1; 7 bases fit TRBD2. CDR3 size: 16 residues. Germline-derived CDR1 and CDR2 are SGHTA and FQGNSA. V was pared by 2 bases and J by 12 bases, with 16 bases of the junction left unmatched. The CDR3 region is CASSLSSGFQTMRQFF. The CDR3 DNA is TGTGCCAGCAGCTTAAGTAGCGGGTTCCAAACCATGAGGCAGTTCTTC.

V gene TRBV12-3 or TRBV12-4 combines with J gene TRBJ2-3; TRBD2 matches 8 bases. With V trimmed by 6 bases and J by 0 bases, 29 bases remained unmatched. CDR3 length: 23 residues. In DNA, the CDR3 is TGTGCCAGCAGCCTAACTAAAATCCTACTAAGCGGGAGCGGTCGTACTAGCACAGATACGCAGTATTTT. Its protein is CASSLTKILLSGSGRTSTDTQYF.

This clonotype was detected only a few times. The V gene is TRBV4-1, the J gene TRBJ1-6; 7 bases fit TRBD1. This CDR3 region has 13 residues. J lost 15 bases, V lost 0 bases, and 5 bases had no gene match. CDR1 MGHRA and CDR2 YSYEKL come from the germline V gene. CDR3: CASSQDRDSLLHF. The CDR3 DNA sequence: TGCGCCAGCAGCCAAGATCGGGACAGCCTCCTCCACTTT.

The J gene is TRBJ1-1, the V gene TRBV20-1; D unresolved. This CDR3 spans 11 amino acids. Germline CDR1 reads DFQATT; CDR2 reads SNEGSKA (reference sequence). CDR3 protein: CSLELNTEAFF. The CDR3, as DNA: TGCAGCTTAGAATTGAACACTGAAGCTTTCTTT.

The V call is TRBV7-9, the J call TRBJ2-3, with 7 bases identical to TRBD2. Germline V gene lookup returns CDR1 SEHNR and CDR2 FQNEAQ (reference sequence). The trim removed 5 bases at V and 5 bases at J, leaving 10 bases unmatched. This CDR3 is 15 amino acids long. Here the CDR3 DNA reads TGTGCCAGCAGCCTTAGCGGGCCCTGGGGAGATACGCAGTATTTT. Its translation: CASSLSGPWGDTQYF.

The rearrangement joins TRBV28 to TRBJ2-7, with D possibly TRBD1 on 5 matching bases. Germline CDR1 and CDR2: MDHEN and SYDVKM. Trimming cost V 5 bases and J 6 bases, with 14 bases left between them. The CDR3 is 13 residues long. The CDR3 nucleotides are TGTGCCAGCAGTCCCCCTCAGGGCAGCGAGCAGTACTTC. Its translation: CASSPPQGSEQYF.